The sequence of this T cell receptor beta chain was determined in a study of OX40 agonist ivuxolimab in advanced cancers. Study-level results: Clonal expansion from baseline to week 6 occurred in both CD4+ and CD8+ T cells.

Germline V lookup: CDR1 SGDLS, CDR2 YYNGEE. CDR3 length equals 14 residues. The V end lost 0 bases, the J end lost 0 bases, and 7 bases lay between the germline ends. Patients had blood sampled at baseline and again on cycle 4 day 1 and cycle 7 day 1. TCRdb's copy holds only in-frame clones and misses some; the assay was immunoSEQ multiplex PCR. Counted here are around 60,000 clones, 79% occurring once; the ten biggest clones make up roughly a tenth. Of note for this clone: Its specificity is not known.

The sample was CD4+ or CD8+ T cells sorted from blood, taken in a trial of the OX40 agonist ivuxolimab. The chain uses TRBV9 and TRBJ2-7; no clear D gene. This clonotype was obtained from an adult with an advanced solid tumor such as melanoma, head and neck, liver or kidney cancer. The CDR3, as DNA: TGTGCCAGCAGCGTAGGGGAAGGCTCCTACGAGCAGTACTTC. It yields the protein CASSVGEGSYEQYF.